This TCR beta chain was captured in a study of cytomegalovirus exposure and HLA in healthy donors. Study observations and caveats: Apart from CMV serostatus, no immune exposure information was available.

Turning to this clone: Its target is unknown.

With 60 Vbeta and 13 Jbeta primers, the PCR was carried out. The method was immunoSEQ multiplex PCR; TCRdb's version includes in-frame clones alone and lacks a portion of them. The sample has some 130,000 clones; 70% to 80% are singletons. The sequence came from a man aged 35-49 years in good health and CMV-seropositive. The sample taken for sequencing was PBMCs.

The CDR3 protein is CASSLEGRGYDEQYF. CDR3 nucleotides: TGCGCCAGCAGCTTGGAGGGCAGGGGGTACGACGAGCAGTACTTC. J is TRBJ2-7 and V is TRBV5-1, with 7 bases fitting TRBD1. From germline, CDR1 is SGHRS and CDR2 YFSETQ. This CDR3 has 15 residues. Unmatched junction bases numbered 8, after V lost 0 bases and J lost 5 bases.